This T cell receptor (beta chain) was documented in a study of shared clonotypes between healthy human individuals. Regarding the study as a whole: In this cohort, only blood was sampled, and tissue repertoires likely differ.

Clones were sequenced by immunoSEQ multiplex PCR, and TCRdb holds only the in-frame ones, with some missing. The sample contains around 1,100,000 clones, about 72% of which appear only once. Points on this clone: The antigen remains undetermined.

CDR3 size: 16 residues. V gave up 3 bases and J gave up 7 bases; unmatched junction bases: 15. Germline V gene lookup returns CDR1 KGHSH and CDR2 LQKENI. This receptor was identified in a man aged 18 to 29 in good health. Some clones in this sample may be carry-over from other donors' samples. The rearrangement uses TRBV18 and TRBJ2-7; 7 nucleotides align to TRBD1. Sequencing was done on a sample of memory CD4+ T cells from PBMCs. Subset noted: CD45RA-negative fraction. The CDR3 spells CASSPGQPQFGEEQYF. Here the CDR3 DNA reads TGTGCCAGCTCACCGGGACAGCCCCAGTTCGGTGAAGAGCAGTACTTC.